Reported below is one T cell receptor beta chain. The antigen is unknown. Deletions cut 3 bases from V and 3 bases from J, with 13 bases between. The CDR3 consists of 15 residues. In germline, CDR1 is SEHNR, CDR2 FQNEAQ (reference sequence). The time point is: week 11, during vaccination. Alongside topical imiquimod, each dose of vaccine comprised 300 ug of mutant IDH1 20-mer peptide. Astrocytomas that were new, WHO grade 3 or 4, IDH1-mutant and ATRX-lost were present in the donors. The data stem from a study of a mutant IDH1 vaccine in newly diagnosed glioma. At the level of the study: Sex distribution of treated patients was roughly 62% male and around 38% female; mean age was around 40 years.

Generated by immunoSEQ multiplex PCR, the TCRdb table keeps only in-frame clones and is missing some. The sample yields roughly 60,000 clones, roughly four fifths seen once. The gene calls are TRBV7-9 and TRBJ2-3, with D possibly being TRBD1 (6 bases). The clonotype was recovered from a young man with glioma. The sequencing here drew on PBMCs, taken from a glioma patient whose treatment included an IDH1 peptide vaccine. CDR3 in DNA: TGTGCCAGCAGCTTCCGGGGCAGGGGTACAGATACGCAGTATTTT. This sequence encodes CASSFRGRGTDTQYF.